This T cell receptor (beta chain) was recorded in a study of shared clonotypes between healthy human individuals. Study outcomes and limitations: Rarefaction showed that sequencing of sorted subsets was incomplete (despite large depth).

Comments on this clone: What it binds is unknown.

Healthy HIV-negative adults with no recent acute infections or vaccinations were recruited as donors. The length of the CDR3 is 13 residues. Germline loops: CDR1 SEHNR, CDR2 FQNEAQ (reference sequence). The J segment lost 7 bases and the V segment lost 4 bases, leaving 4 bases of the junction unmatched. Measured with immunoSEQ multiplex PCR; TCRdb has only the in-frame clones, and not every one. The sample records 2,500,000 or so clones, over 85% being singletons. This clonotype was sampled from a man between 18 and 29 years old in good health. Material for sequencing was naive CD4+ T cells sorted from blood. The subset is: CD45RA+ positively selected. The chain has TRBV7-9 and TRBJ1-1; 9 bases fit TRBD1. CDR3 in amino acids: CASSSGQGLEAFF. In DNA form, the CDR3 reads TGTGCCAGCAGCTCGGGACAGGGCCTTGAAGCTTTCTTT.